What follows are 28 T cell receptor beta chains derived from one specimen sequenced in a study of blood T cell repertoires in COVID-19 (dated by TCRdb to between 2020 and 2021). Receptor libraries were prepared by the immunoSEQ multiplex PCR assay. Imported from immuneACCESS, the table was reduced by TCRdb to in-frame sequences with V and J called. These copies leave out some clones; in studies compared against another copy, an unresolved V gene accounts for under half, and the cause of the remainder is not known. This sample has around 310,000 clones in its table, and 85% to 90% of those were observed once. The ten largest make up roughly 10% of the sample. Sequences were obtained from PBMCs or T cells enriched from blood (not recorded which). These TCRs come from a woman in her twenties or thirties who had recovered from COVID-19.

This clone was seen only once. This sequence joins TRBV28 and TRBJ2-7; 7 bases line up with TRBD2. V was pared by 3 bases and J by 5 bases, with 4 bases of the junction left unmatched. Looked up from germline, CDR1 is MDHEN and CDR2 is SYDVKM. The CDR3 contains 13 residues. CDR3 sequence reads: CASSFGGRDEQYF. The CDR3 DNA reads TGTGCCAGCAGTTTTGGAGGGAGGGACGAGCAGTACTTC.

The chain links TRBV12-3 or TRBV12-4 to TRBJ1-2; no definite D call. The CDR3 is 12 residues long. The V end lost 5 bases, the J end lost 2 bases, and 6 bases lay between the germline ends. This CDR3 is CASSILNYGYTF. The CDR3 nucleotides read TGTGCCAGCAGTATCCTAAACTATGGCTACACCTTC.

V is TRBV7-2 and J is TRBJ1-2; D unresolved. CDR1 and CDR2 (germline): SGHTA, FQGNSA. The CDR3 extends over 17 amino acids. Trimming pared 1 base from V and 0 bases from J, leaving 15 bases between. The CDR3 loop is CASSLVSGAGANYGYTF. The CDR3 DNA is TGTGCCAGCAGCTTAGTCTCAGGAGCGGGAGCTAACTATGGCTACACCTTC.

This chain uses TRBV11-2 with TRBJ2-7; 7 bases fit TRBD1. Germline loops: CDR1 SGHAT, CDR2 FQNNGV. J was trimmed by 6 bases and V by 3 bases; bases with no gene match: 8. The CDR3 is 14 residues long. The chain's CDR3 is CASSLDRFRGEQYF. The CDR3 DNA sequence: TGTGCCAGCAGCTTGGACAGGTTCAGGGGCGAGCAGTACTTC.

The CDR3 loop reads CATRAGGSNYGYTF. The DNA of the CDR3 is TGTGCCACCCGAGCCGGGGGTAGTAACTATGGCTACACCTTC. The V call is TRBV6-5, the J call TRBJ1-2; weak D call: TRBD1 (5 bases). Germline CDR1 is MNHEY and CDR2 is SVGAGI. This CDR3 contains 14 residues. Deletions cut 10 bases from V and 1 base from J, with 16 bases between.

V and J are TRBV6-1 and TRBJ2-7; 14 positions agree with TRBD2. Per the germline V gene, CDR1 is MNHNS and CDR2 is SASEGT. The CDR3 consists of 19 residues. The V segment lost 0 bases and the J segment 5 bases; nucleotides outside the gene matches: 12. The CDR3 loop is CASSEAIGTSGRVGHEQYF. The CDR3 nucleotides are TGTGCCAGCAGTGAAGCAATAGGGACTAGCGGGAGAGTCGGCCACGAGCAGTACTTC.

The CDR3 is CASSPHHRGGGEQFF. The CDR3 nucleotides are TGTGCCAGCAGCCCCCATCACCGTGGGGGAGGTGAGCAGTTCTTC. This rearrangement joins TRBV7-2 to TRBJ2-1; a weak D match, TRBD2 (6 bases). Trimming shortened V by 5 bases and J by 9 bases, and 20 bases separated the two germline ends. The CDR3 length is 15 residues. Germline V gene sequence: CDR1 SGHTA, CDR2 FQGNSA. Full variable domain (missing parts from reference TRBV7-2 and TRBJ2-1): GAGVSQSPSNKVTEKGKDVELRCDPISGHTALYWYRQSLGQGLEFLIYFQGNSAPDKSGLPSDRFSAERTGGSVSTLTIQRTQQEDSAVYLCASSPHHRGGGEQFFGPGTRLTVL.

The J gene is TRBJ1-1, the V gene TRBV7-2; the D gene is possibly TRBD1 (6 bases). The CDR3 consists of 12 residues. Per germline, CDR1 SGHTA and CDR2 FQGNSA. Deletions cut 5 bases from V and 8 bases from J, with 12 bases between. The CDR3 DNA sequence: TGTGCCAGCAGCCTTGGGGGGGCCGAAGCTTTCTTT. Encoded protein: CASSLGGAEAFF.

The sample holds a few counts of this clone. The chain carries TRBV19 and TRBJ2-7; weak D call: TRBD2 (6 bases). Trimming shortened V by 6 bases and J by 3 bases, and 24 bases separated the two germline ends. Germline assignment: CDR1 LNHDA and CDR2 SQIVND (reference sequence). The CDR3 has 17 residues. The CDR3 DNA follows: TGTGCCAGTAGCACGCAGGCATCGGGAGCGGTCTACTACGAGCAGTACTTC. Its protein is CASSTQASGAVYYEQYF.

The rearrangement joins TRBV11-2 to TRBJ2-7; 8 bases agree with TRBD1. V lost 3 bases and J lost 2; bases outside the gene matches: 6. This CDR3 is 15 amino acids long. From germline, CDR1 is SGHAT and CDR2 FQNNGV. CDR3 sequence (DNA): TGTGCCAGCAGCTTCGACAGGGGATTCGCCTACGAGCAGTACTTC. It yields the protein CASSFDRGFAYEQYF.

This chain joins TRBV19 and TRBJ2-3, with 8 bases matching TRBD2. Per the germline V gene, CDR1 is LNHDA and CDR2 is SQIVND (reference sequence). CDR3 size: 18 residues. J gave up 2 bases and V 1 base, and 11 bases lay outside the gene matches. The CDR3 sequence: CASSIGSTLADHTDTQYF. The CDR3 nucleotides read TGTGCCAGTAGTATAGGGAGTACACTAGCGGACCACACAGATACGCAGTATTTT.

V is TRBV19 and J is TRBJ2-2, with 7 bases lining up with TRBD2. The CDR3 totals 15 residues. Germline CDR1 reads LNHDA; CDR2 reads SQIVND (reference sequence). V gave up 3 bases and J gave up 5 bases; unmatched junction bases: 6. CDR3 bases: TGTGCCAGTAGTATGCTGCTAGCGGTTACCGGGGAGCTGTTTTTT. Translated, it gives CASSMLLAVTGELFF.

The CDR3 coding sequence is TGTGCCAGCAGCCTGGGACATTCCGTACAAGAGACCCAGTACTTC. It translates to CASSLGHSVQETQYF. J is TRBJ2-5 and V is TRBV3-1 (or the pseudogene TRBV3-2); D might be TRBD1 (6 bases). Germline CDR1 and CDR2: LGHDT and YNNKEL (reference sequence). Trimming shortened V by 4 bases and J by 2 bases, and 14 bases separated the two germline ends. The CDR3 runs 15 residues.

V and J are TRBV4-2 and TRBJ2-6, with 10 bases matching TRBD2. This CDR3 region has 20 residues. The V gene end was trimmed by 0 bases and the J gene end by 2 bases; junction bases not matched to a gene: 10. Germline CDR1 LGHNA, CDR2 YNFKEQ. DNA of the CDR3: TGTGCCAGCAGCCAAGAGACGTCTAGCGGGAGATTGGCTGGGGCCAACGTCCTGACTTTC. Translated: CASSQETSSGRLAGANVLTF.

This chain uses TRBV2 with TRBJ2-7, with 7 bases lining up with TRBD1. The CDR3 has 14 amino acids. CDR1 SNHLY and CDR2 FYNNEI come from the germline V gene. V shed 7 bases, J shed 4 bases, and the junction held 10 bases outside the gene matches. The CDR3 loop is CASTQGDGRYEQYF. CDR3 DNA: TGTGCCAGCACTCAGGGGGACGGAAGATACGAGCAGTACTTC.

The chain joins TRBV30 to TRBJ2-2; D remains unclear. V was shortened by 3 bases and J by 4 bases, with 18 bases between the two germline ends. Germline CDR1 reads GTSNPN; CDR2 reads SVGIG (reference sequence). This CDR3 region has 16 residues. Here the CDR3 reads CAWRPLGATFTGELFF. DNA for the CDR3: TGTGCCTGGAGACCGCTAGGAGCCACCTTCACCGGGGAGCTGTTTTTT.

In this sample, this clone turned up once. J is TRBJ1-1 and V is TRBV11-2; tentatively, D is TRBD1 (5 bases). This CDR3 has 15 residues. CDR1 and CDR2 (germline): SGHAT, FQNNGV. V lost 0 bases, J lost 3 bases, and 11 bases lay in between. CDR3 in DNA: TGTGCCAGCAGCTTAGATTTTGCAGGGCACACTGAAGCTTTCTTT. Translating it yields CASSLDFAGHTEAFF.

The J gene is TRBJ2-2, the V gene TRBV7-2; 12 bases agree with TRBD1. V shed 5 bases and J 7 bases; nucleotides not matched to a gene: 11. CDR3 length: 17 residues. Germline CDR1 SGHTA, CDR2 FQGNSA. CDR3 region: CASSKEPGQGAGGELFF. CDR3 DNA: TGTGCCAGCAGCAAAGAACCGGGACAGGGGGCTGGCGGGGAGCTGTTTTTT.

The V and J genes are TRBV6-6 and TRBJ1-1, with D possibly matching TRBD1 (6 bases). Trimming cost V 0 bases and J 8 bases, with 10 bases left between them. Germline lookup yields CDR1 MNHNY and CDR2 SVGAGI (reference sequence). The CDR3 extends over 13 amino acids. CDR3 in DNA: TGTGCCAGCAGTTACTCGGGCCAGGGGGAAGCTTTCTTT. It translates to CASSYSGQGEAFF.

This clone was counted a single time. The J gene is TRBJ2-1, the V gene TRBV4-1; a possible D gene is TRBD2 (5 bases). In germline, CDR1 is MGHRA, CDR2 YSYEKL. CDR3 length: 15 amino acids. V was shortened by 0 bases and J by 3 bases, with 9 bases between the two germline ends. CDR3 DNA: TGCGCCAGCAGCCAAGATCCACTAGGCTACAATGAGCAGTTCTTC. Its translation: CASSQDPLGYNEQFF.

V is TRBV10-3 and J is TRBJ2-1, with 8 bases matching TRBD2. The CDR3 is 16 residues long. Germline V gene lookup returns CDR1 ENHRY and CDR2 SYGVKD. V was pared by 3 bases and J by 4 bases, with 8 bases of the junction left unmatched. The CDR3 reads CAISEFSGSTYNEQFF. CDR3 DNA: TGTGCCATCAGTGAATTCAGCGGGAGTACGTACAATGAGCAGTTCTTC.

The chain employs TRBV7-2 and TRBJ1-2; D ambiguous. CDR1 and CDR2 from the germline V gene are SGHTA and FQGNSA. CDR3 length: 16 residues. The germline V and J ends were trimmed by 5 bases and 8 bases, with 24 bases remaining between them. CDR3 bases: TGTGCCAGCAGCGAGAGGCGCGCAAGAGCCCCTATGGGCTACACCTTC. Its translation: CASSERRARAPMGYTF.

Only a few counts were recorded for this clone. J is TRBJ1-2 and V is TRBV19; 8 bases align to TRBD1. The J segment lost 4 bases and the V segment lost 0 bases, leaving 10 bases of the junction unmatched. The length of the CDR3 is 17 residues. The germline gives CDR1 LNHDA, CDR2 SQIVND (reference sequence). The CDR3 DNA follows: TGTGCCAGTAGTATAGATCCGCGGACAGGGAATGTCTATGGCTACACCTTC. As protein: CASSIDPRTGNVYGYTF.

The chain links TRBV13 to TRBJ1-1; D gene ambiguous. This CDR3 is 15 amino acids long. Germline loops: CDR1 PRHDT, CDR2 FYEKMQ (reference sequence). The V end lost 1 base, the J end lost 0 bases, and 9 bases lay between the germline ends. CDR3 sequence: CASSLEAGMNTEAFF. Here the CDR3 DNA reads TGTGCCAGCAGCTTAGAGGCGGGTATGAACACTGAAGCTTTCTTT.

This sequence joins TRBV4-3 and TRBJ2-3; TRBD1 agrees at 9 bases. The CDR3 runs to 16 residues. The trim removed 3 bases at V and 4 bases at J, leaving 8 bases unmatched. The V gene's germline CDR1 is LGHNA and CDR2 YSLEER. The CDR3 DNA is TGCGCCAGCAGCCAGAGAGGACAGGGGTGGGCAGATACGCAGTATTTT. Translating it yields CASSQRGQGWADTQYF.

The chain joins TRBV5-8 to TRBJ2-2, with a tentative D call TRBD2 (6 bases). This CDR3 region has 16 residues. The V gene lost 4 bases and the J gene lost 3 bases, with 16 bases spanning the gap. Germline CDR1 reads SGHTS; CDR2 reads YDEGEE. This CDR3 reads CASSTGDSPYTGELFF. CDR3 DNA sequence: TGTGCCAGCAGCACCGGGGACTCTCCCTACACCGGGGAGCTGTTTTTT.

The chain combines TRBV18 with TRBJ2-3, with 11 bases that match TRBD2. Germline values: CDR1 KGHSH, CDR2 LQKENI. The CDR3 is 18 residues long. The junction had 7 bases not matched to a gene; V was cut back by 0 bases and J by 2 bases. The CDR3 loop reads CASSPPTSGGSNTDTQYF. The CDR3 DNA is TGTGCCAGCTCACCACCTACTAGCGGGGGCTCGAACACAGATACGCAGTATTTT.

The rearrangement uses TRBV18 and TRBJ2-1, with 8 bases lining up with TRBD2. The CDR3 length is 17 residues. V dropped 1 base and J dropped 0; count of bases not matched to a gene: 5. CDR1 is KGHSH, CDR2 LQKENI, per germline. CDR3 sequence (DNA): TGTGCCAGCTCACCACGGCTAGCGGGTAGCTCCTACAATGAGCAGTTCTTC. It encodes CASSPRLAGSSYNEQFF. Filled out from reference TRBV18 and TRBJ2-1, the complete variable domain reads NAGVMQNPRHLVRRRGQEARLRCSPMKGHSHVYWYRQLPEEGLKFMVYLQKENIIDESGMPKERFSAEFPKEGPSILRIQQVVRGDSAAYFCASSPRLAGSSYNEQFFGPGTRLTVL.